Below are 17 T cell receptor beta chains sequenced from a single sample in a study of T cell changes during pregnancy in multiple sclerosis. The assay was immunoSEQ multiplex PCR, and TCRdb's table has in-frame clones only and misses some. Among about 53,000 clones listed, about 88% were seen once. The sequencing used CD8+ T cells from peripheral blood mononuclear cells, collected before pregnancy. These receptors all come from a female donor with multiple sclerosis, enrolled in a pregnancy study.

The chain is built from TRBV25-1 and TRBJ2-1, with 9 bases lining up with TRBD1. The CDR3 covers 16 residues. The germline gives CDR1 MGHDK, CDR2 SYGVNS. Trimming removed 6 bases from V and 8 bases from J; junction bases left unmatched: 14. The CDR3 here is CASRGRTGEEWDEQFF. The CDR3 DNA sequence: TGTGCCAGCAGGGGCCGGACAGGGGAAGAGTGGGATGAGCAGTTCTTC.

The V gene is TRBV5-4, the J gene TRBJ1-2; 8 bases map to TRBD1. V shed 1 base and J 4 bases; nucleotides not matched to a gene: 6. Looked up from germline, CDR1 is SGHNT and CDR2 is YYREEE (reference sequence). CDR3 length: 15 amino acids. The CDR3 coding sequence is TGTGCCAGCAGCTTGTTCGAGGACAGGGTCTATGGCTACACCTTC. Protein: CASSLFEDRVYGYTF.

The genes are TRBV5-6 and TRBJ1-2, with TRBD1 matching over 8 bases. Unmatched junction bases numbered 4, after V lost 3 bases and J lost 6 bases. This CDR3 is built from 13 residues. Germline CDR1 SGHDT, CDR2 YYEEEE. The CDR3 sequence is CASSSGTGNGYTF. DNA of the CDR3: TGTGCCAGCAGCTCCGGGACAGGAAATGGCTACACCTTC. Full variable domain (remainder filled in from reference TRBV5-6 and TRBJ1-2): DAGVTQSPTHLIKTRGQQVTLRCSPKSGHDTVSWYQQALGQGPQFIFQYYEEEERQRGNFPDRFSGHQFPNYSSELNVNALLLGDSALYLCASSSGTGNGYTFGSGTRLTVV.

This chain links TRBV6-1 with TRBJ1-5; D unclear. Germline lookup yields CDR1 MNHNS and CDR2 SASEGT. This CDR3 contains 12 residues. Trimming pared 8 bases from V and 7 bases from J, leaving 12 bases between. In nucleotides, the CDR3 is TGTGCCAGCGAGGTGTGGAACCAGCCCCAGCATTTT. It encodes CASEVWNQPQHF.

In this sample, this clone turned up once. The rearrangement links TRBV7-3 to TRBJ1-1; D remains unclear. This CDR3 has 13 residues. The V end was cut by 2 bases, the J end by 3 bases, with 7 bases between. Per germline, CDR1 SGHTA and CDR2 FQGTGA. This CDR3 is CASSLLLDTEAFF. The CDR3 nucleotides are TGTGCCAGCAGCTTATTACTGGACACTGAAGCTTTCTTT.

V and J are TRBV29-1 and TRBJ1-2; the match to TRBD1 covers 7 bases. This CDR3 comprises 14 residues. V was clipped by 7 bases and J by 0 bases; unmatched bases: 8. Germline CDR1 reads SQVTM; CDR2 reads ANQGSEA. CDR3 nucleotide sequence: TGCAGCGGCTCCGGGACAGACTCTAACTATGGCTACACCTTC. The encoded protein is CSGSGTDSNYGYTF.

The chain employs TRBV6-1 and TRBJ1-5; 10 nucleotides agree with TRBD1. This CDR3 contains 16 residues. From germline, CDR1 is MNHNS and CDR2 SASEGT. Unmatched junction bases numbered 6, after V lost 2 bases and J lost 5 bases. The CDR3 is CASSERQGALDQPQHF. Here the CDR3 DNA reads TGTGCCAGCAGTGAAAGACAGGGGGCATTAGATCAGCCCCAGCATTTT.

This chain links TRBV6-5 with TRBJ1-1; D gene ambiguous. Germline V gives CDR1 MNHEY, CDR2 SVGAGI. The CDR3 sequence is 16 residues long. V lost 0 bases, J lost 0 bases, and 11 bases lay in between. Written as DNA, the CDR3 is TGTGCCAGCAGTTACTCGGTGTCCTCTATGAACACTGAAGCTTTCTTT. Its protein is CASSYSVSSMNTEAFF.

The chain couples TRBV6-5 to TRBJ2-5; 7 positions match TRBD1. The J call may be wrong; the DNA end is better matched by TRBJ2-7. CDR3 length: 11 amino acids. From germline, CDR1 is MNHEY and CDR2 SVGAGI. The CDR3 protein is CATGTAYEQYF. The CDR3 nucleotides read TGTGCCACTGGGACAGCCTACGAGCAGTACTTC.

This clone was detected once. V gene TRBV7-9 combines with J gene TRBJ1-2; D is ambiguous. Germline-derived CDR1 and CDR2 are SEHNR and FQNEAQ (reference sequence). The V gene lost 1 base and the J gene lost 6 bases, with 12 bases spanning the gap. The CDR3 contains 14 residues. CDR3 residues: CASSLVGQVHGYTF. CDR3 coding DNA: TGTGCCAGCAGCTTAGTTGGGCAGGTGCATGGCTACACCTTC. Complete variable domain (other parts from reference TRBV7-9 and TRBJ1-2): DTGVSQNPRHKITKRGQNVTFRCDPISEHNRLYWYRQTLGQGPEFLTYFQNEAQLEKSRLLSDRFSAERPKGSFSTLEIQRTEQGDSAMYLCASSLVGQVHGYTFGSGTRLTVV.

The chain employs TRBV6-6 and TRBJ2-7, with D maybe TRBD1 (6 bases). The CDR3 runs to 13 residues. Deletions cut 6 bases from V and 0 bases from J, with 9 bases between. Germline-derived CDR1 and CDR2 are MNHNY and SVGAGI (reference sequence). The CDR3 region has the DNA TGTGCCAGCAGGGCAGGGGCCTCCTACGAGCAGTACTTC. Amino acid sequence: CASRAGASYEQYF.

The chain is built from TRBV30 and TRBJ1-1, with a weak D call TRBD1 (6 bases). The V end lost 3 bases, the J end lost 7 bases, and 9 bases lay between the germline ends. Germline CDR1 GTSNPN, CDR2 SVGIG (reference sequence). The CDR3 totals 11 residues. The CDR3 sequence is CAWRGALEAFF. CDR3 in DNA: TGTGCCTGGAGGGGGGCCCTTGAAGCTTTCTTT. Combining the CDR3 with reference TRBV30 and TRBJ1-1 gives the whole variable domain SQTIHQWPATLVQPVGSPLSLECTVEGTSNPNLYWYRQAAGRGLQLLFYSVGIGQISSEVPQNLSASRPQDRQFILSSKKLLLSDSGFYLCAWRGALEAFFGQGTRLTVV.

The chain combines TRBV5-6 with TRBJ2-3; 9 bases agree with TRBD2. J lost 14 bases, V lost 4 bases, and 11 bases had no gene match. The CDR3 consists of 13 residues. Germline values: CDR1 SGHDT, CDR2 YYEEEE. In DNA, the CDR3 is TGTGCCAGCAGCCCGGGGACTAGCCCAACGGTGTATTTT. Its protein product is CASSPGTSPTVYF.

The gene calls are TRBV7-2 and TRBJ1-5, with D uncertain. CDR1 and CDR2 from the germline V gene are SGHTA and FQGNSA. Trimming shortened V by 5 bases and J by 0 bases, and 5 bases separated the two germline ends. This CDR3 is 13 amino acids long. The CDR3 sequence: CASSRFSNQPQHF. DNA for the CDR3: TGTGCCAGCAGCCGTTTTAGCAATCAGCCCCAGCATTTT.

The rearrangement uses TRBV4-3 and TRBJ2-3, with a tentative D call TRBD2 (5 bases). Germline CDR1 reads LGHNA; CDR2 reads YSLEER. This CDR3 spans 14 amino acids. Deletions cut 1 base from V and 8 bases from J, with 13 bases between. Here the CDR3 reads CASSQGRGIVTQYF. The DNA for the CDR3 is TGCGCCAGCAGCCAAGGTAGAGGGATAGTTACGCAGTATTTT.

The rearrangement uses TRBV4-3 and TRBJ2-3; 13 bases map to TRBD2. The germline gives CDR1 LGHNA, CDR2 YSLEER. Trimming cost V 0 bases and J 0 bases; bases outside gene matches: 9. The CDR3 has 20 amino acids. CDR3 in amino acids: CASSQDSTSTSGGSTDTQYF. The CDR3 DNA sequence: TGCGCCAGCAGCCAAGATTCCACTTCGACTAGCGGGGGGAGCACAGATACGCAGTATTTT.

The chain couples TRBV6-6 to TRBJ1-4, with D possibly being TRBD1 (5 bases). The CDR3 covers 14 residues. The V gene's germline CDR1 is MNHNY and CDR2 SVGAGI (reference sequence). Trimming left V 10 bases short and J 5 bases short, with 17 bases between. The CDR3: CATKAPGENEKLFF. The DNA for the CDR3 is TGTGCCACCAAAGCGCCGGGGGAGAATGAAAAACTGTTTTTT.